This T cell receptor (beta chain) was found in a study of blood T cell repertoires in COVID-19. Here immunoSEQ multiplex PCR was the method, and the copy in TCRdb shows in-frame clones only, minus some. Of hundreds of thousands of clones detected, around 89% appear once; the ten largest clones hold around 0.87%. Germline trimming cut 2 bases from V and 2 bases from J; bases unmatched to any gene: 6. This CDR3 has 16 amino acids. In germline, CDR1 is LGHDT, CDR2 YNNKEL (reference sequence). The rearrangement uses TRBV3-1 (or the pseudogene TRBV3-2) and TRBJ2-7, with 10 positions matching TRBD1. Sequencing input: PBMCs or T cells enriched from blood (not recorded which). The sequence was obtained from a man in his fifties or sixties who had been exposed to COVID-19. CDR3 sequence: CASSQLPGQGTYEQYF. The CDR3 coding sequence is TGTGCCAGCAGCCAACTCCCGGGACAGGGGACCTACGAGCAGTACTTC.